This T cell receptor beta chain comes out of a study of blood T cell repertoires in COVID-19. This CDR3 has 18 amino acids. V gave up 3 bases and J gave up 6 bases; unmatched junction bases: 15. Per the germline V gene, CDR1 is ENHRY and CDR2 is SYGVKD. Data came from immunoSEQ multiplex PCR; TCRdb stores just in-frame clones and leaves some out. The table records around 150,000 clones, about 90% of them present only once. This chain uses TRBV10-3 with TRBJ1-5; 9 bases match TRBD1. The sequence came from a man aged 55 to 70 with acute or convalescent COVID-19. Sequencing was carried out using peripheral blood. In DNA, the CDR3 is TGTGCCATCAGTGACCACCCAAGGACAGGGGCGGTAAGTCAGCCCCAGCATTTT. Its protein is CAISDHPRTGAVSQPQHF.